A selection of T cell receptor beta chains follows, all from one sample in a study of blood T cell repertoires in COVID-19. Sequencing used immunoSEQ multiplex PCR; TCRdb keeps in-frame clones, though not all of them. Of some 200,000 clones listed, 70% to 90% were seen once; the top ten hold approximately 2.8%. The sample comprised PBMCs or T cells enriched from blood (not recorded which). These receptors were obtained from a woman in her forties or fifties in a cohort exposed to, infected with or recovered from COVID-19 (not recorded which). Each CDR3 is given with its conserved first and last residue. Each record gives: V gene, clone size, J gene, D gene, CDR3 DNA, CDR3 protein. A D gene is named only where the DNA matches it firmly. Only some rows state a clone size, as once, few, many or a class for expanded clones.

TRBV5-4	once	TRBJ2-5	TRBD1	TGTGCCAGCATGGACGGGACAGTACAAGAGACCCAGTACTTC	CASMDGTVQETQYF
TRBV6-5	.	TRBJ1-3	TRBD1	TGTGCCAGCGCGGACAGGGGATACTCTGGAAACACCATATATTTT	CASADRGYSGNTIYF
TRBV19	.	TRBJ2-5	.	TGTGCCAGTAGTATAGTAGGCGGAGTAGAGACCCAGTACTTC	CASSIVGGVETQYF
TRBV6-5	.	TRBJ2-7	.	TGTGCCAGCAGAACGACAAGCAACTCCTACGAGCAGTACTTC	CASRTTSNSYEQYF
TRBV12-3/TRBV12-4	.	TRBJ2-2	.	TGTGCCAGCAGTTCGGGGGTTGGGGAGCTGTTTTTT	CASSSGVGELFF
TRBV3-1/TRBV3-2	.	TRBJ2-3	.	TGTGCCAGCAGCCCAAGAGGGCTACTCCGGAATACGCAGTATTTT	CASSPRGLLRNTQYF
TRBV12-3/TRBV12-4	.	TRBJ1-2	.	TGTGCCAGCAGTGCCTCAGGGTATGGCTACACCTTC	CASSASGYGYTF
TRBV5-1	.	TRBJ2-3	TRBD1	TGCGCCAGCAGCGGACAGGCGTCAGATACGCAGTATTTT	CASSGQASDTQYF
TRBV18	.	TRBJ2-2	.	TGTGCCAGCTCACCGGGGCAGGCGACCACCGGGGAGCTGTTTTTT	CASSPGQATTGELFF
TRBV19	.	TRBJ1-6	TRBD1	TGTGCCAGTAGTAGGACAGGGGGCAATTCACCCCTCCACTTT	CASSRTGGNSPLHF
TRBV6-2/TRBV6-3	few	TRBJ1-1	.	TGTGCCAGCAGCATAACAGGGTACACTGAAGCTTTCTTT	CASSITGYTEAFF